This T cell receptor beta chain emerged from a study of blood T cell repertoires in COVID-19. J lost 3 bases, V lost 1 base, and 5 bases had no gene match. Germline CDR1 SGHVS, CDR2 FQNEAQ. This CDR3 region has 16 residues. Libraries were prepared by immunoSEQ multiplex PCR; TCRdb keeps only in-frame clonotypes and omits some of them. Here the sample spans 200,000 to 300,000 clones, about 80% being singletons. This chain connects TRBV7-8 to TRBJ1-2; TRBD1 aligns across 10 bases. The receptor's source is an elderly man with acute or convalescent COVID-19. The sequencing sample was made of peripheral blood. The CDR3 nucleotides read TGTGCCAGCAGCTTAGTAGACAGGGGGCTGGACTATGGCTACACCTTC. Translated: CASSLVDRGLDYGYTF.